These 27 T cell receptor beta chains originate from one sample sequenced in a study of blood T cell repertoires in COVID-19. Clones were sequenced by immunoSEQ multiplex PCR, and TCRdb holds only the in-frame ones, with some missing. The top ten clones hold around 8% of a sample with 50,000 to 60,000 clones, approximately 91% of them seen once. What was sequenced was peripheral blood. These TCRs come from a man aged 55 to 70 with active COVID-19.

V is TRBV7-6 and J is TRBJ2-3; 13 bases match TRBD2. From germline, CDR1 is SGHVS and CDR2 FNYEAQ. Trimming cost V 1 base and J 4 bases; bases outside gene matches: 5. This CDR3 contains 17 residues. CDR3 residues: CASSLGGLAGSPDTQYF. CDR3 sequence (DNA): TGTGCCAGCAGCTTAGGGGGACTAGCGGGATCCCCAGATACGCAGTATTTT.

The rearrangement joins TRBV11-2 to TRBJ2-6, with TRBD2 as a possible D gene (5 bases). V shed 0 bases and J shed 0 bases, with 12 bases lying between them. Germline lookup yields CDR1 SGHAT and CDR2 FQNNGV. The CDR3 is 18 residues long. CDR3 in amino acids: CASSLDFTGFSGANVLTF. The CDR3 DNA follows: TGTGCCAGCAGCTTAGATTTTACGGGGTTCTCTGGGGCCAACGTCCTGACTTTC. The complete variable domain, with remaining parts taken from reference TRBV11-2 and TRBJ2-6, reads EAGVAQSPRYKIIEKRQSVAFWCNPISGHATLYWYQQILGQGPKLLIQFQNNGVVDDSQLPKDRFSAERLKGVDSTLKIQPAKLEDSAVYLCASSLDFTGFSGANVLTFGAGSRLTVL.

CDR3 residues: CASSLSDEREGYEQYF. The CDR3 DNA is TGTGCCAGCAGCTTAAGTGACGAGCGGGAAGGGTACGAGCAGTACTTC. V usage is TRBV11-2 and J usage is TRBJ2-7, with 7 bases aligning to TRBD2. This CDR3 region has 16 residues. Germline V gene lookup returns CDR1 SGHAT and CDR2 FQNNGV. The V and J ends lost 2 bases and 4 bases, in that order; junction bases with no gene match: 11.

The V gene is TRBV19, the J gene TRBJ2-4, with TRBD2 matching 14 bases. This CDR3 comprises 18 residues. In germline, CDR1 is LNHDA, CDR2 SQIVND (reference sequence). Losses at the gene ends were 7 bases for V and 3 bases for J; bases not matched to a gene: 11. The CDR3 spells CASTRLAGGPIGKNIQYF. The CDR3 nucleotides read TGTGCCAGTACCAGACTAGCGGGAGGGCCGATCGGCAAAAACATTCAGTACTTC.

The J gene is TRBJ2-3, the V gene TRBV29-1, with D tentatively TRBD2 (5 bases). The length of the CDR3 is 16 residues. Per germline, CDR1 SQVTM and CDR2 ANQGSEA. With 2 bases removed from V and 0 bases from J, the gap between germline ends came to 15 bases. DNA for the CDR3: TGCAGCGTTGAAATAGGAGGAGGACCGAGCACAGATACGCAGTATTTT. This encodes CSVEIGGGPSTDTQYF.

This clone was found once. This sequence joins TRBV9 and TRBJ2-3, with 14 bases lining up with TRBD2. V was clipped by 4 bases and J by 1 base; unmatched bases: 11. Germline V gene sequence: CDR1 SGDLS, CDR2 YYNGEE. CDR3 length: 19 residues. The CDR3 DNA reads TGTGCCAGCAGCACGGGACTAGCGGGAGACGAAAAGGGCACAGATACGCAGTATTTT. The encoded protein is CASSTGLAGDEKGTDTQYF.

The chain links TRBV27 to TRBJ1-2, with D possibly being TRBD1 (6 bases). Deletions cut 5 bases from V and 5 bases from J, with 12 bases between. The germline gives CDR1 MNHEY, CDR2 SMNVEV (reference sequence). This CDR3 is built from 13 residues. The CDR3 DNA reads TGTGCCAGCAGTAGGCAGGGGAATTATGGCTACACCTTC. It specifies CASSRQGNYGYTF.

The V call is TRBV29-1, the J call TRBJ2-7; the D is unclear. Trimming removed 1 base from V and 0 bases from J, with 4 bases in between. The CDR3 runs 12 residues. Germline CDR1 is SQVTM and CDR2 is ANQGSEA. CDR3 region: CSVEGSSYEQYF. CDR3 nucleotides: TGCAGCGTTGAAGGGAGCTCCTACGAGCAGTACTTC.

This clone was seen just once. The gene calls are TRBV19 and TRBJ2-3, with TRBD1 identical over 9 bases. The CDR3 consists of 14 residues. The germline gives CDR1 LNHDA, CDR2 SQIVND (reference sequence). Trimming removed 6 bases from V and 5 bases from J; junction bases left unmatched: 6. The CDR3 coding sequence is TGTGCCAGTAGAGGGACAGGGCTCGTAGATACGCAGTATTTT. It specifies CASRGTGLVDTQYF. Filled out from reference TRBV19 and TRBJ2-3, the complete variable domain reads DGGITQSPKYLFRKEGQNVTLSCEQNLNHDAMYWYRQDPGQGLRLIYYSQIVNDFQKGDIAEGYSVSREKKESFPLTVTSAQKNPTAFYLCASRGTGLVDTQYFGPGTRLTVL.

This clone was observed once. The chain combines TRBV11-2 with TRBJ2-6, with TRBD2 as a possible D gene (5 bases). Germline loops: CDR1 SGHAT, CDR2 FQNNGV. The CDR3 covers 18 residues. V was clipped by 1 base and J by 0 bases, with 13 bases between them. Here the CDR3 DNA reads TGTGCCAGCAGCTTAGTGTACGAGGGCCTCTCTGGGGCCAACGTCCTGACTTTC. Protein sequence: CASSLVYEGLSGANVLTF.

This rearrangement joins TRBV10-3 to TRBJ2-7, with 7 bases lining up with TRBD1. The trim removed 4 bases at V and 4 bases at J, leaving 7 bases unmatched. Looked up from germline, CDR1 is ENHRY and CDR2 is SYGVKD. This CDR3 is built from 14 residues. The CDR3 loop reads CAISVWDSTYEQYF. The CDR3 bases are TGTGCCATCAGTGTATGGGACAGTACATACGAGCAGTACTTC.

This chain connects TRBV6-5 to TRBJ2-5; possible D gene TRBD2, 5 bases. The CDR3 totals 15 residues. CDR1 MNHEY and CDR2 SVGAGI come from the germline V gene. Trimming stripped 2 bases from V and 0 bases from J, with 10 bases between. For the CDR3, the DNA is TGTGCCAGCAGTTACGGCGGGCCTTACCAAGAGACCCAGTACTTC. Translating it yields CASSYGGPYQETQYF.

This clone has only one observation. The chain is built from TRBV29-1 and TRBJ1-2; no clear D. V dropped 2 bases and J dropped 4 bases, with 11 bases sitting between them. The CDR3 loop spans 13 amino acids. Germline values: CDR1 SQVTM, CDR2 ANQGSEA. The CDR3 sequence: CSVESHGLYGYTF. The CDR3 region has the DNA TGCAGCGTTGAAAGCCATGGACTCTATGGCTACACCTTC.

The chain carries TRBV9 and TRBJ1-1; D might be TRBD1 (6 bases). The CDR3 is 13 amino acids. V lost 3 bases, J lost 6 bases, and 12 bases lay in between. Per the germline V gene, CDR1 is SGDLS and CDR2 is YYNGEE. The CDR3, as DNA: TGTGCCAGCAGCGCAATACAGGGCTCTGAAGCTTTCTTT. Translated, it gives CASSAIQGSEAFF.

The chain has TRBV6-5 and TRBJ2-5, with 8 positions matching TRBD2. After removal of 6 bases from V and 5 bases from J, the junction contained 11 bases not matched to a gene. CDR1 and CDR2 (germline): MNHEY, SVGAGI. The CDR3 consists of 15 residues. The CDR3 DNA reads TGTGCCAGCAGCAGATTATTAGCGGGAACGGAGACCCAGTACTTC. Residues: CASSRLLAGTETQYF.

The V gene is TRBV25-1, the J gene TRBJ1-5; D is perhaps TRBD1 (6 bases). Germline CDR1 and CDR2: MGHDK and SYGVNS. The CDR3 sequence is 18 residues long. The V end lost 5 bases, the J end lost 3 bases, and 23 bases lay between the germline ends. CDR3 bases: TGTGCCAGCAGTTCAACCTGGGAGGGGGACTTTTACAATCAGCCCCAGCATTTT. This sequence encodes CASSSTWEGDFYNQPQHF.

The chain is built from TRBV5-1 and TRBJ1-4; D unclear. The CDR3 is made up of 14 amino acids. Trimming took off 0 bases at V and 5 bases at J, with 8 bases between the two ends. Looked up from germline, CDR1 is SGHRS and CDR2 is YFSETQ. The CDR3 DNA sequence: TGCGCCAGCAGCTTGGAACCCGGGAATGAAAAACTGTTTTTT. Amino acids: CASSLEPGNEKLFF. Full variable domain (outside the CDR3, taken from reference TRBV5-1 and TRBJ1-4): KAGVTQTPRYLIKTRGQQVTLSCSPISGHRSVSWYQQTPGQGLQFLFEYFSETQRNKGNFPGRFSGRQFSNSRSEMNVSTLELGDSALYLCASSLEPGNEKLFFGSGTQLSVL.

The chain recombines TRBV5-5 with TRBJ2-5, with 12 bases aligning to TRBD1. Germline CDR1 SGHKS, CDR2 YYEKEE (reference sequence). V trimming: 4 bases; J trimming: 5 bases; junction bases outside the gene matches: 9. CDR3 length equals 16 residues. The CDR3 nucleotides are TGTGCCAGCAGCCCGGGGACAGGGGGCGGTTGGGAGACCCAGTACTTC. This codes for CASSPGTGGGWETQYF.

V and J are TRBV27 and TRBJ2-2, with TRBD1 identical over 7 bases. This CDR3 is built from 14 residues. J lost 7 bases, V lost 6 bases, and 8 bases had no gene match. Germline CDR1 reads MNHEY; CDR2 reads SMNVEV (reference sequence). The CDR3 region is CASSPDRKGGELFF. The DNA for the CDR3 is TGTGCCAGCAGCCCGGACAGGAAGGGCGGGGAGCTGTTTTTT.

V gene TRBV3-1 (or the pseudogene TRBV3-2) combines with J gene TRBJ2-3, with 11 bases aligning to TRBD2. V shed 5 bases, J shed 6 bases, and the junction held 7 bases outside the gene matches. This CDR3 is built from 15 residues. Germline V gene data show CDR1 as LGHDT and CDR2 as YNNKEL (reference sequence). CDR3 sequence (DNA): TGTGCCAGCAGCAAGTCAGGGACTAGCGGCGATACGCAGTATTTT. The encoded protein is CASSKSGTSGDTQYF.

The rearrangement links TRBV3-1 (or the pseudogene TRBV3-2) to TRBJ1-6, with 8 positions matching TRBD1. The CDR3 is 14 residues long. Germline lookup yields CDR1 LGHDT and CDR2 YNNKEL (reference sequence). J was trimmed by 14 bases and V by 1 base; bases with no gene match: 7. The CDR3 DNA reads TGTGCCAGCAGCCAAGGCGGACAGGGTAATACCCTCCACTTT. Amino acids: CASSQGGQGNTLHF.

This chain uses TRBV9 with TRBJ1-2; D may be TRBD1 (5 bases). The CDR3 covers 15 residues. Germline CDR1 and CDR2: SGDLS and YYNGEE. V lost 2 bases and J lost 4, with 15 bases in between. CDR3: CASSVRGRGSYGYTF. The CDR3, as DNA: TGTGCCAGCAGCGTGCGGGGACGGGGGAGCTATGGCTACACCTTC. Together with reference TRBV9 and TRBJ1-2, the CDR3 gives the full variable domain: DSGVTQTPKHLITATGQRVTLRCSPRSGDLSVYWYQQSLDQGLQFLIQYYNGEERAKGNILERFSAQQFPDLHSELNLSSLELGDSALYFCASSVRGRGSYGYTFGSGTRLTVV.

This clone has a single count. The rearrangement links TRBV3-1 (or the pseudogene TRBV3-2) to TRBJ2-1, with 12 bases fitting TRBD2. The CDR3 sequence is 16 residues long. The junction had 4 bases not matched to a gene; V was cut back by 0 bases and J by 7 bases. Germline V gives CDR1 LGHDT, CDR2 YNNKEL (reference sequence). The CDR3 DNA sequence: TGTGCCAGCAGCCAAGACCCCGGGACTAGCGGGAATGAGCAGTTCTTC. Amino acids: CASSQDPGTSGNEQFF.

This clone was detected once. J is TRBJ2-3 and V is TRBV6-5; 9 positions agree with TRBD2. J lost 5 bases, V lost 3 bases, and 6 bases had no gene match. This CDR3 has 15 residues. Germline lookup yields CDR1 MNHEY and CDR2 SVGAGI. CDR3 DNA sequence: TGTGCCAGCAGTTATGTAGGCGGGAGGGGAGATACGCAGTATTTT. This codes for CASSYVGGRGDTQYF.

The CDR3 protein is CSVRPTGQPYEQYF. The CDR3 DNA reads as TGCAGCGTCCGCCCGACAGGGCAGCCCTACGAGCAGTACTTC. The genes are TRBV29-1 and TRBJ2-7, with 7 bases fitting TRBD1. Germline loops: CDR1 SQVTM, CDR2 ANQGSEA. The CDR3 has 14 residues. The V gene end was trimmed by 6 bases and the J gene end by 2 bases; junction bases not matched to a gene: 10.

V is TRBV5-1 and J is TRBJ2-7; D gene ambiguous. The V end was cut by 1 base, the J end by 7 bases, with 12 bases between. This CDR3 has 13 residues. Germline CDR1 SGHRS, CDR2 YFSETQ. This CDR3 is CASSLSPGGEQYF. CDR3 DNA: TGCGCCAGCAGCTTGTCGCCTGGCGGAGAGCAGTACTTC.

The chain is built from TRBV10-3 and TRBJ1-1; 8 nucleotides line up with TRBD1. The CDR3 consists of 13 residues. J was trimmed by 0 bases and V by 10 bases; bases with no gene match: 4. CDR1 and CDR2 from the germline V gene are ENHRY and SYGVKD. CDR3 coding DNA: TGTGCCACCGGGACAGGAATGAACACTGAAGCTTTCTTT. Translating it yields CATGTGMNTEAFF.